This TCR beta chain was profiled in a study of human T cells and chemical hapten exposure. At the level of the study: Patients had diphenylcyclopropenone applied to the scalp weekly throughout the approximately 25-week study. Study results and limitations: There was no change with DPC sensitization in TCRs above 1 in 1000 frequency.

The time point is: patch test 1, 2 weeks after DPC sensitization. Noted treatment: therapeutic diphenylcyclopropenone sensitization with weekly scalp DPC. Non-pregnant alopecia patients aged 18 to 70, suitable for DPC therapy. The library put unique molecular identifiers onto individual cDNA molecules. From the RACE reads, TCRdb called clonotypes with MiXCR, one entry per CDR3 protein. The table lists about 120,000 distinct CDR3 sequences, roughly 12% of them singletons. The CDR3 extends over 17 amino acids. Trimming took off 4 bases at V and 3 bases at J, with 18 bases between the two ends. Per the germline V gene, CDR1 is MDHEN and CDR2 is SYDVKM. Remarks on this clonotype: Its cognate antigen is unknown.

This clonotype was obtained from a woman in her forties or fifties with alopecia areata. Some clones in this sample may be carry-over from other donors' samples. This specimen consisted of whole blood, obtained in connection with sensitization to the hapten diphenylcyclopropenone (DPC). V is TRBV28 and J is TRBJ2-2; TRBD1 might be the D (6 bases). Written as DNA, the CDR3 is TGTGCCAGCAGTTCCCTGGTGGCCAGGGGATACACCGGGGAGCTGTTTTTT. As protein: CASSSLVARGYTGELFF.